This entry features one TCR beta chain sequence. The sample originates from a study of T cell responses to AZD1222 COVID-19 vaccine. The CDR3 has 15 amino acids. V shed 3 bases and J shed 2 bases, with 10 bases lying between them. The V gene's germline CDR1 is KGHSH and CDR2 LQKENI. Repertoires were generated with immunoSEQ multiplex PCR, while TCRdb's copy carries only in-frame clones and drops some. The profile shows about 200,000 clones, 90% to 95% of them singletons. The chain carries TRBV18 and TRBJ1-4; D uncertain. The material sequenced was peripheral blood, taken 28 days after the second AZD1222 dose. The receptor was derived from an adult who received the AZD1222 COVID-19 vaccine. The CDR3 bases are TGTGCCAGCTCACCGGGTCTCGGGACTAATGAAAAACTGTTTTTT. Its translation: CASSPGLGTNEKLFF. Drawing the rest from reference TRBV18 and TRBJ1-4, the complete variable domain is NAGVMQNPRHLVRRRGQEARLRCSPMKGHSHVYWYRQLPEEGLKFMVYLQKENIIDESGMPKERFSAEFPKEGPSILRIQQVVRGDSAAYFCASSPGLGTNEKLFFGSGTQLSVL.